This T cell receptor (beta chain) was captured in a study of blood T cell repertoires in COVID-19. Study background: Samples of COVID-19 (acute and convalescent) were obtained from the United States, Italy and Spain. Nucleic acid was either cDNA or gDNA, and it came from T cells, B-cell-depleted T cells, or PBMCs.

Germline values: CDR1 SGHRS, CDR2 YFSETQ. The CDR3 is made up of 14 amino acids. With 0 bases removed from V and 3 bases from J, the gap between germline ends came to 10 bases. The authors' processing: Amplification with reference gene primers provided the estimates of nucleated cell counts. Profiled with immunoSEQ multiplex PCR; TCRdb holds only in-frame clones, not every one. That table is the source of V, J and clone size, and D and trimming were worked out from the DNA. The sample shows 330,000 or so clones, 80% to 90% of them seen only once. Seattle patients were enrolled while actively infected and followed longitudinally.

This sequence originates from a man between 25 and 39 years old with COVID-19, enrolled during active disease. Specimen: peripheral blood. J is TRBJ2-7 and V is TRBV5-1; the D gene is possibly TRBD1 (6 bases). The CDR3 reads CASSLARRGYEQYF. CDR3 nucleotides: TGCGCCAGCAGCTTGGCCCGCAGGGGCTACGAGCAGTACTTC.